The 13 T cell receptor beta chains below come from one sample, sequenced in a study of shared clonotypes between healthy human individuals. Method: immunoSEQ multiplex PCR; TCRdb's copy keeps in-frame clones and lacks some. This sample has some 1 million clones, with 65% to 80% found just once. The sequenced material came from memory CD4+ T cells sorted from blood. Subset described: CD45RA-negative fraction. Every receptor here comes from a man aged 18 to 30 in good health.

Of note for this clone: With a much larger clone just one base away, this may be a read error. This sample also contains other DNA sequences that code for the same CDR3. V usage is TRBV29-1 and J usage is TRBJ2-7; possibly TRBD1 for D (6 bases). The V gene's germline CDR1 is SQVTM and CDR2 ANQGSEA. The CDR3 has 18 residues. The CDR3 DNA reads as TGCAGTGTTGAAGATGGGGCCCTAGGAGCAGGGGACTCCTACGAGCAGTACTTC. Amino acids: CSVEDGALGAGDSYEQYF.

This rearrangement joins TRBV9 to TRBJ2-3; D possibly matches TRBD1 or TRBD2 (5 bases each). The CDR3 is 16 amino acids. In germline, CDR1 is SGDLS, CDR2 YYNGEE. The V gene lost 2 bases and the J gene lost 0 bases, with 13 bases spanning the gap. Written as DNA, the CDR3 is TGTGCCAGCAGCGTCCGAGGGACGACTAGCACAGATACGCAGTATTTT. Protein: CASSVRGTTSTDTQYF.

This chain uses TRBV5-1 with TRBJ2-7; D may be TRBD1 (6 bases). This CDR3 region has 15 residues. From germline, CDR1 is SGHRS and CDR2 YFSETQ. V dropped 4 bases and J dropped 2 bases, with 16 bases sitting between them. The CDR3 spells CASSGTGTKTYEQYF. CDR3 nucleotide sequence: TGCGCCAGCAGCGGCACCGGGACAAAGACCTACGAGCAGTACTTC.

This clone appeared many times. V usage is TRBV15 and J usage is TRBJ2-6; the match to TRBD1 covers 8 bases. Per the germline V gene, CDR1 is LNHNV and CDR2 is YYDKDF (reference sequence). The CDR3 consists of 18 residues. Unmatched junction bases numbered 6, after V lost 2 bases and J lost 0 bases. The CDR3 here is CATSRQTGVHSGANVLTF. The CDR3 nucleotides are TGTGCCACCAGCAGACAGACAGGGGTCCACTCTGGGGCCAACGTCCTGACTTTC.

This clone appeared a few times. J is TRBJ2-2 and V is TRBV30; a possible D gene is TRBD1 (6 bases). Germline CDR1 is GTSNPN and CDR2 is SVGIG (reference sequence). The V end was cut by 4 bases, the J end by 1 base, with 7 bases between. The CDR3 is made up of 13 amino acids. Written as DNA, the CDR3 is TGTGCCTGGAAGGACAGGAACACCGGGGAGCTGTTTTTT. It yields the protein CAWKDRNTGELFF. The variable domain in full, completed from reference TRBV30 and TRBJ2-2, reads SQTIHQWPATLVQPVGSPLSLECTVEGTSNPNLYWYRQAAGRGLQLLFYSVGIGQISSEVPQNLSASRPQDRQFILSSKKLLLSDSGFYLCAWKDRNTGELFFGEGSRLTVL.

This clone has a handful of counts. This chain joins TRBV30 and TRBJ2-1; D not certain. Germline lookup yields CDR1 GTSNPN and CDR2 SVGIG (reference sequence). V lost 0 bases to trimming and J lost 10 bases, with 10 bases between them. This CDR3 is built from 12 residues. CDR3 in DNA: TGTGCCTGGAGTGTAGAAGTTCTAGAGCAGTTCTTC. Its protein product is CAWSVEVLEQFF.

The chain is built from TRBV7-2 and TRBJ2-5, with TRBD2 identical over 16 bases. CDR1 and CDR2 from the germline V gene are SGHTA and FQGNSA. V shed 5 bases, J shed 4 bases, and the junction held 7 bases outside the gene matches. The CDR3 has 17 residues. This CDR3 reads CASSAGLAGGQRETQYF. The CDR3 region has the DNA TGTGCCAGCAGCGCGGGACTAGCGGGGGGGCAGAGAGAGACCCAGTACTTC.

The chain recombines TRBV19 with TRBJ2-7; D may be TRBD1 or TRBD2 (5 bases each). Germline lookup yields CDR1 LNHDA and CDR2 SQIVND (reference sequence). V was pared by 11 bases and J by 2 bases, with 10 bases between. CDR3 length: 11 residues. The CDR3 spells CASQGAYEQYF. As DNA, the CDR3 is TGTGCCTCCCAGGGAGCCTACGAGCAGTACTTC.

This chain connects TRBV29-1 to TRBJ2-7; weak D call: TRBD1 (6 bases). V lost 6 bases and J lost 2, with 14 bases in between. The CDR3 covers 13 residues. CDR1 and CDR2 (germline): SQVTM, ANQGSEA. CDR3 nucleotide sequence: TGCAGCGTATACAGGCCAGGGGCCTACGAGCAGTACTTC. As protein: CSVYRPGAYEQYF.

The chain uses TRBV7-2 and TRBJ1-2, with a weak D call TRBD1 (6 bases). The CDR3 is 14 amino acids. CDR1 is SGHTA, CDR2 FQGNSA, per germline. Deletions cut 5 bases from V and 2 bases from J, with 12 bases between. CDR3 bases: TGTGCCAGCAGCACCCGACAGGAGAACTATGGCTACACCTTC. Its translation: CASSTRQENYGYTF.

This chain uses TRBV11-2 with TRBJ2-1, with D possibly TRBD2 on 5 matching bases. This CDR3 comprises 14 residues. V lost 3 bases, J lost 5 bases, and 11 bases lay in between. Germline CDR1 SGHAT, CDR2 FQNNGV. The CDR3 region has the DNA TGTGCCAGCAGCTTCGGGGTAGTTAACAATGAGCAGTTCTTC. It specifies CASSFGVVNNEQFF. The full variable domain, in which reference TRBV11-2 and TRBJ2-1 provide the parts outside the CDR3, is EAGVAQSPRYKIIEKRQSVAFWCNPISGHATLYWYQQILGQGPKLLIQFQNNGVVDDSQLPKDRFSAERLKGVDSTLKIQPAKLEDSAVYLCASSFGVVNNEQFFGPGTRLTVL.

The chain couples TRBV2 to TRBJ2-5; D perhaps matches TRBD2 (5 bases). This CDR3 comprises 16 residues. Per the germline V gene, CDR1 is SNHLY and CDR2 is FYNNEI. V shed 6 bases and J shed 1 base, with 18 bases lying between them. CDR3 sequence reads: CASSGTFSALQETQYF. The CDR3 DNA sequence: TGTGCCAGCAGCGGAACTTTTAGCGCGCTCCAAGAGACCCAGTACTTC.

J is TRBJ2-3 and V is TRBV14; 12 bases fit TRBD2. After removal of 3 bases from V and 0 bases from J, the junction contained 1 base not matched to a gene. The CDR3 contains 16 residues. CDR1 and CDR2 (germline): SGHDN, FVKESK. The CDR3 sequence: CASSQTSGRSTDTQYF. The CDR3, as DNA: TGTGCCAGCAGCCAGACTAGCGGGAGAAGCACAGATACGCAGTATTTT.